This TCR beta chain was recorded in a study of breast tumors, draining lymph nodes, adjacent tissues. MiXCR, applied by TCRdb to the multiplex PCR reads, yields one record per CDR3 protein. In the table there are about 100,000 distinct CDR3 sequences, 21% of which are singletons. The lymph nodes were axillary draining lymph nodes from breast cancer patients. V lost 1 base to trimming and J lost 5 bases, with 10 bases between them. The germline CDR1 and CDR2 sequences are SGHDT and YYEEEE. The CDR3 runs 14 residues. Sequenced input: axillary lymph node tissue. The sequence came from a female donor with breast cancer. Some clones in this sample may be carry-over from other donors' samples. The J gene is TRBJ1-5, the V gene TRBV5-6; D might be TRBD1 (5 bases). The CDR3 DNA reads as TGTGCCAGCAGCTTGCTTGCAGGGCATCAGCCCCAGCATTTT. Its translation is CASSLLAGHQPQHF.